Following are 5 T cell receptor beta chains from one sample sequenced in a study of shared clonotypes between healthy human individuals. The assay was immunoSEQ multiplex PCR, and TCRdb's table has in-frame clones only and misses some. The table records more than 2,000,000 clones, approximately 90% of them present only once. The sequencing input was naive CD4+ T cells sorted from blood. Subset here: CD45RA+ positively selected. The receptors stem from a man between 18 and 35 years old in good health.

V and J are TRBV19 and TRBJ2-3; unclear D gene. Germline CDR1 LNHDA, CDR2 SQIVND (reference sequence). CDR3 length equals 13 residues. Trimming took off 4 bases at V and 4 bases at J, with 9 bases between the two ends. The CDR3 coding sequence is TGTGCCAGTAGTAATGGCGGTGCAGATACGCAGTATTTT. Protein sequence: CASSNGGADTQYF.

The chain recombines TRBV27 with TRBJ2-3; the match to TRBD2 covers 11 bases. V was clipped by 5 bases and J by 8 bases; unmatched bases: 18. The CDR3 contains 18 residues. Germline V gives CDR1 MNHEY, CDR2 SMNVEV (reference sequence). CDR3 DNA sequence: TGTGCCAGCAGTACCATCCCGGGTGGTAGCGGGAGGGCGGGTACGCAGTATTTT. Translation: CASSTIPGGSGRAGTQYF.

This chain joins TRBV28 and TRBJ1-1; D possibly corresponds to TRBD1 (6 bases). V was trimmed by 5 bases and J by 3 bases, leaving 16 bases between them. CDR3 length equals 15 residues. Germline values: CDR1 MDHEN, CDR2 SYDVKM. The CDR3 coding sequence is TGTGCCAGCAGTCAAGGACAGACTGGGGACACTGAAGCTTTCTTT. Its translation: CASSQGQTGDTEAFF. The full variable domain, with the rest looked up from reference TRBV28 and TRBJ1-1, is DVKVTQSSRYLVKRTGEKVFLECVQDMDHENMFWYRQDPGLGLRLIYFSYDVKMKEKGDIPEGYSVSREKKERFSLILESASTNQTSMYLCASSQGQTGDTEAFFGQGTRLTVV.

The count of this clone is one. The same CDR3 also results from other DNA sequences found in this sample. This rearrangement joins TRBV6-5 to TRBJ2-7; TRBD1 might be the D (6 bases). V lost 4 bases and J lost 4, with 8 bases in between. The CDR3 has 12 amino acids. The germline CDR1 and CDR2 sequences are MNHEY and SVGAGI. CDR3 loop: CASSLDRYEQYF. DNA for the CDR3: TGTGCCAGCAGTTTGGACAGATACGAGCAGTACTTC.

Only one count was recorded for this clone. The V and J genes are TRBV6-5 and TRBJ2-5; 11 positions match TRBD1. The tail of the sequence fits TRBJ2-7 better, so the J call may be wrong. This CDR3 contains 13 residues. CDR1 and CDR2 (germline): MNHEY, SVGAGI. In nucleotides, the CDR3 is TGTGCCAGCACCCCCGGGACAGGGGGCGAGCAGTACTTC. The encoded protein is CASTPGTGGEQYF.